What follows are 22 T cell receptor beta chains derived from one specimen sequenced in a study of blood T cell repertoires in COVID-19. Only in-frame clones appear in the TCRdb table, and some are missing; sequencing was by immunoSEQ multiplex PCR. Of 200,000 to 250,000 clones detected, roughly four fifths appear once; the ten largest clones hold 7.8%. The sequenced sample consisted of peripheral blood. All receptors come from a woman of 80 years or more with COVID-19, enrolled during active disease.

The chain couples TRBV10-3 to TRBJ2-7, with 8 bases identical to TRBD1. The CDR3 has 15 amino acids. V was clipped by 0 bases and J by 3 bases; unmatched bases: 4. Germline V lookup: CDR1 ENHRY, CDR2 SYGVKD. In nucleotides, the CDR3 is TGTGCCATCAGTGAGTCAGTACAGGGGGTCTACGAGCAGTACTTC. Protein sequence: CAISESVQGVYEQYF.

The chain combines TRBV6-5 with TRBJ1-2, with 8 bases matching TRBD1. In germline, CDR1 is MNHEY, CDR2 SVGAGI. The junction had 13 bases not matched to a gene; V was cut back by 5 bases and J by 8 bases. The CDR3 sequence is 15 residues long. The CDR3 sequence is CASSTGGSIFWGYTF. In DNA, the CDR3 is TGTGCCAGCAGTACAGGGGGTTCTATCTTCTGGGGCTACACCTTC.

This chain uses TRBV6-5 with TRBJ2-1, with TRBD2 identical over 8 bases. The length of the CDR3 is 15 residues. Germline V CDR1 and CDR2: MNHEY, SVGAGI. Germline trimming cut 6 bases from V and 2 bases from J; bases unmatched to any gene: 6. CDR3 protein: CASRMTSVAYNEQFF. CDR3 in DNA: TGTGCCAGCAGGATGACTAGCGTGGCCTACAATGAGCAGTTCTTC.

V gene TRBV23-1 combines with J gene TRBJ2-6; D uncertain. TRBV23-1 is annotated as an ORF whose role is uncertain. This CDR3 region has 14 residues. Trimming took off 8 bases at V and 2 bases at J, with 10 bases between the two ends. In DNA, the CDR3 is TGCGCCAGCCCACGGTTGGCTGGGGCCAACGTCCTGACTTTC. It encodes CASPRLAGANVLTF.

The CDR3 DNA is TGTGCCAGCTCGCCGGAGTTGCAGGGGGGAAACACCATATATTTT. Translating gives CASSPELQGGNTIYF. The chain has TRBV18 and TRBJ1-3; tentatively, D is TRBD1 (6 bases). The V end was cut by 6 bases, the J end by 4 bases, with 16 bases between. The CDR3 covers 15 residues. Per germline, CDR1 KGHSH and CDR2 LQKENI.

This chain links TRBV7-3 with TRBJ2-1; 9 nucleotides agree with TRBD2. Germline V gene sequence: CDR1 SGHTA, CDR2 FQGTGA. Trimming took 4 bases from V and 4 from J; bases not matched to a gene: 5. The CDR3 consists of 15 residues. CDR3 protein: CASSYSSGVYNEQFF. The CDR3 nucleotides read TGTGCCAGCAGCTATTCTAGCGGGGTATACAATGAGCAGTTCTTC.

In its sample, this clone was seen a few times. This chain links TRBV29-1 with TRBJ1-1; D unclear. CDR3 length: 16 residues. V was pared by 6 bases and J by 0 bases, with 20 bases between. Germline CDR1 SQVTM, CDR2 ANQGSEA. This CDR3 reads CSVSGPLTGVNTEAFF. The CDR3 DNA reads as TGCAGCGTGTCCGGGCCGTTAACGGGAGTGAACACTGAAGCTTTCTTT.

The J gene is TRBJ2-1, the V gene TRBV7-6, with D tentatively TRBD2 (6 bases). V lost 7 bases, J lost 9 bases, and 22 bases lay in between. CDR1 and CDR2 from the germline V gene are SGHVS and FNYEAQ. The length of the CDR3 is 15 residues. For the CDR3, the DNA is TGTGCCAGCAACGATGGGGCCGGGAGAAATGGTGAGCAGTTCTTC. Translation: CASNDGAGRNGEQFF.

There are a few counts of this clone. The chain couples TRBV18 to TRBJ1-4; TRBD1 might be the D (6 bases). Germline V gene sequence: CDR1 KGHSH, CDR2 LQKENI. V was clipped by 6 bases and J by 8 bases, with 16 bases between them. This CDR3 has 14 amino acids. The CDR3 protein is CASSPGGGREKLFF. CDR3 bases: TGTGCCAGCTCTCCAGGCGGGGGGCGAGAAAAACTGTTTTTT.

This chain uses TRBV5-1 with TRBJ1-6; tentative D call: TRBD1 (6 bases). CDR3 length equals 16 residues. The germline V gene encodes CDR1 SGHRS and CDR2 YFSETQ. Trimming pared 0 bases from V and 5 bases from J, leaving 12 bases between. The CDR3 loop is CASSLDRVENNSPLHF. The CDR3 region has the DNA TGCGCCAGCAGCTTGGACAGGGTGGAGAATAATTCACCCCTCCACTTT.

CDR3 sequence reads: CASSKTGVDTQYF. CDR3 sequence (DNA): TGCGCCAGCAGCAAAACGGGGGTAGATACGCAGTATTTT. The chain is built from TRBV5-1 and TRBJ2-3; weak D call: TRBD2 (6 bases). Trimming cost V 4 bases and J 5 bases, with 11 bases left between them. The length of the CDR3 is 13 residues. Per germline, CDR1 SGHRS and CDR2 YFSETQ.

The rearrangement joins TRBV7-8 to TRBJ2-5, with a weak D call TRBD2 (5 bases). This CDR3 comprises 16 residues. V was shortened by 2 bases and J by 0 bases, with 13 bases between the two germline ends. The germline CDR1 and CDR2 sequences are SGHVS and FQNEAQ. CDR3 DNA sequence: TGTGCCAGCAGCTTAAGGCACAGCGGAAACCAAGAGACCCAGTACTTC. Translated, it gives CASSLRHSGNQETQYF.

J is TRBJ2-3 and V is TRBV7-3; D possibly corresponds to TRBD1 (6 bases). The germline V and J ends were trimmed by 3 bases and 5 bases, with 15 bases remaining between them. There are 15 residues in the CDR3. Germline loops: CDR1 SGHTA, CDR2 FQGTGA. The DNA for the CDR3 is TGTGCCAGCAGCTTCTCAGGACAGAGGGGAGATACGCAGTATTTT. Amino acids: CASSFSGQRGDTQYF.

This clone came up a few times. The V call is TRBV6-5, the J call TRBJ2-4, with D hard to call. CDR3 size: 12 residues. Trimming took 7 bases from V and 8 from J, leaving 12 bases between them. Germline CDR1 and CDR2: MNHEY and SVGAGI. In nucleotides, the CDR3 is TGTGCCAGCACTATGTCGGTGGACATTCAGTACTTC. As protein: CASTMSVDIQYF.

Only a few counts were recorded for this clone. The CDR3 loop is CASSATTDSYSNYGYTF. CDR3 in DNA: TGTGCCAGCAGCGCGACGACTGACAGTTACTCTAACTATGGCTACACCTTC. V is TRBV9 and J is TRBJ1-2, with D perhaps matching TRBD1 (5 bases). This CDR3 spans 17 amino acids. Germline assignment: CDR1 SGDLS and CDR2 YYNGEE. With 3 bases removed from V and 0 bases from J, the gap between germline ends came to 18 bases.

The chain combines TRBV5-1 with TRBJ2-7; 7 nucleotides align to TRBD2. This CDR3 is 16 amino acids long. Germline CDR1 and CDR2: SGHRS and YFSETQ. V shed 3 bases and J 0 bases; nucleotides not matched to a gene: 9. CDR3 amino acids: CASSSGIGRGSYEQYF. CDR3 coding DNA: TGCGCCAGCAGCTCTGGGATAGGGAGGGGCTCCTACGAGCAGTACTTC.

The rearrangement joins TRBV29-1 to TRBJ1-5; tentatively, D is TRBD1 (5 bases). Trimming pared 7 bases from V and 6 bases from J, leaving 16 bases between. The CDR3 is made up of 13 amino acids. Germline values: CDR1 SQVTM, CDR2 ANQGSEA. The CDR3 reads CSAGSQGGQPQHF. Written as DNA, the CDR3 is TGCAGCGCTGGTTCGCAGGGAGGTCAGCCCCAGCATTTT.

The J gene is TRBJ1-4, the V gene TRBV7-9; 7 bases line up with TRBD1. The CDR3 is 15 residues long. V shed 4 bases and J 7 bases; nucleotides not matched to a gene: 9. Germline V CDR1 and CDR2: SEHNR, FQNEAQ (reference sequence). The CDR3 DNA is TGTGCCAGCAGCTCCAGGGGGACTCAGAGTGAAAAACTGTTTTTT. Translating gives CASSSRGTQSEKLFF.

The chain uses TRBV15 and TRBJ1-1, with no clear D. This CDR3 has 14 residues. Trimming removed 0 bases at V and 4 bases at J, with 9 bases between. The V gene's germline CDR1 is LNHNV and CDR2 YYDKDF (reference sequence). The CDR3 loop is CATSRDQRGTEAFF. In DNA, the CDR3 is TGTGCCACCAGCAGAGACCAGAGAGGCACTGAAGCTTTCTTT. The complete variable domain, with remaining parts taken from reference TRBV15 and TRBJ1-1, reads DAMVIQNPRYQVTQFGKPVTLSCSQTLNHNVMYWYQQKSSQAPKLLFHYYDKDFNNEADTPDNFQSRRPNTSFCFLDIRSPGLGDTAMYLCATSRDQRGTEAFFGQGTRLTVV.

This sequence joins TRBV18 and TRBJ1-1; the match to TRBD1 covers 9 bases. The CDR3 has 16 amino acids. The V segment lost 6 bases and the J segment 2 bases; nucleotides outside the gene matches: 10. The V gene's germline CDR1 is KGHSH and CDR2 LQKENI. CDR3 sequence (DNA): TGTGCCAGCTCCCCCGCACAGGGGGCGGGAAACACTGAAGCTTTCTTT. Protein sequence: CASSPAQGAGNTEAFF.

The V call is TRBV9, the J call TRBJ2-2; D unclear. V lost 0 bases and J lost 0, with 9 bases in between. Germline CDR1 is SGDLS and CDR2 is YYNGEE. CDR3 length: 16 residues. The CDR3 spells CASSVEPGTNTGELFF. Here the CDR3 DNA reads TGTGCCAGCAGCGTAGAGCCAGGAACGAACACCGGGGAGCTGTTTTTT.

This rearrangement joins TRBV7-2 to TRBJ2-7; 8 bases map to TRBD2. V shed 7 bases, J shed 3 bases, and the junction held 11 bases outside the gene matches. CDR1 and CDR2 from the germline V gene are SGHTA and FQGNSA. The CDR3 runs to 15 residues. The CDR3 DNA reads TGTGCCAGCACCCCCCCCGCCGGGAGGGGCTACGAGCAGTACTTC. It encodes CASTPPAGRGYEQYF.